This T cell receptor (beta chain) was sequenced during a study of response to subunit inactivated influenza vaccine. Trimming cost V 4 bases and J 4 bases, with 12 bases left between them. Germline-derived CDR1 and CDR2 are MRHNA and SNTAGT. The CDR3 spans 14 residues. Findings of the study overall: The authors proposed limited new T cell recruitment per seasonal influenza vaccination.

A single record per CDR3 protein comes from TCRdb applying MiXCR to the RT-PCR reads. The table includes around 190,000 distinct CDR3 sequences, approximately 15% detected once. As for this clonotype: The target antigen is unknown.

The chain joins TRBV6-4 to TRBJ2-3; tentative D call: TRBD2 (7 bases). The sample was CD8+ T cells sorted from PBMCs, taken less than 6 days after vaccination. The receptor was isolated from a man aged 50 or older who received an inactivated influenza vaccine. The CDR3 region is CASSGEGGADTQYF. The CDR3 DNA is TGTGCCAGCAGTGGAGAGGGGGGGGCAGATACGCAGTATTTT.